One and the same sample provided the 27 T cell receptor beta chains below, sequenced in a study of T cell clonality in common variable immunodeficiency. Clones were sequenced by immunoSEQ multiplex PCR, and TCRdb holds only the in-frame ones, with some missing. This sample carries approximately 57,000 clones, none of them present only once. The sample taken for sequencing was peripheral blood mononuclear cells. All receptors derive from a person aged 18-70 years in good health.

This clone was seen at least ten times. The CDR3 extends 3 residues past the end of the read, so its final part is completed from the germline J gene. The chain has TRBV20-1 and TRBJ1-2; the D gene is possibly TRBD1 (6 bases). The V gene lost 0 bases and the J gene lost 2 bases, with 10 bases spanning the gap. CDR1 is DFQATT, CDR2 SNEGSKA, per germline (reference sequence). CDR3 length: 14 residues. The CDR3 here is CSARDWGGNYGYTF. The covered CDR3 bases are TGCAGTGCTAGAGATTGGGGGGGCAACTATGGC.

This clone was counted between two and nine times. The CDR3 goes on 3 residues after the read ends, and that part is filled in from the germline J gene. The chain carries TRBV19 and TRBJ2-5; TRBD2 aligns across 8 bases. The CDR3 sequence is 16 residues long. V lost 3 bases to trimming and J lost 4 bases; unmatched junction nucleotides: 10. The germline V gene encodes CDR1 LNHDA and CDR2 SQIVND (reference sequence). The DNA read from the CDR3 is TGTGCCAGTAGTATGGTACCGGGACTAGGTTTAGAGACC. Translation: CASSMVPGLGLET. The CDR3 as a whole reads CASSMVPGLGLETQYF.

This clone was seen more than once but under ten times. CDR3 in amino acids: CAAGTVNSPLHF. The sequenced CDR3 bases are TGTGCCGCCGGGACAGTCAATTCACCC. The V and J genes are TRBV19 and TRBJ1-6, with 7 bases that match TRBD1. The CDR3 end lies 3 residues beyond the end of the read and is filled in from the germline J gene. The CDR3 covers 12 residues. Germline V lookup: CDR1 LNHDA, CDR2 SQIVND (reference sequence). V was pared by 11 bases and J by 7 bases, with 5 bases of the junction left unmatched.

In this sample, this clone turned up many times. Incomplete CDR3 DNA: TGTGCCAGCAGTTACAAACATCGGGACACC. It encodes CASSYKHRDT. The whole CDR3 protein is CASSYKHRDTIYF. This chain joins TRBV6-2 or TRBV6-3 and TRBJ1-3; D uncertain. The missing CDR3 end, 3 residues past where the read stops, is filled in from the germline J gene. This CDR3 spans 13 amino acids. The V gene's germline CDR1 is MNHEY and CDR2 SVGEGT. Trimming pared 2 bases from V and 8 bases from J, leaving 10 bases between.

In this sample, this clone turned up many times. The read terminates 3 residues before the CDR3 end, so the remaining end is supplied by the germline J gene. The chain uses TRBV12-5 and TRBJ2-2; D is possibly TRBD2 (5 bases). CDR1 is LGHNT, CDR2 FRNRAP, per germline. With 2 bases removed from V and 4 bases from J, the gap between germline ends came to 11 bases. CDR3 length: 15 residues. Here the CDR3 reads CASGLSTTTTGELFF. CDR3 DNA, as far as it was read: TGTGCTAGTGGTTTGTCGACGACTACCACCGGGGAG.

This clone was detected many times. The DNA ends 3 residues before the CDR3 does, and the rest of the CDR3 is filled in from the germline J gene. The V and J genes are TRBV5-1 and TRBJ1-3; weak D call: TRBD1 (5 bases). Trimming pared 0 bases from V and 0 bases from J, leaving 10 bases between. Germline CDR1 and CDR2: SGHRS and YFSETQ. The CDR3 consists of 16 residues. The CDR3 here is CASSLAGRTSGNTIYF. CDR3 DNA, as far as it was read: TGCGCCAGCAGCTTGGCAGGGCGCACCTCTGGAAACACC. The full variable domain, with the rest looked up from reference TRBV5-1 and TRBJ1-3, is KAGVTQTPRYLIKTRGQQVTLSCSPISGHRSVSWYQQTPGQGLQFLFEYFSETQRNKGNFPGRFSGRQFSNSRSEMNVSTLELGDSALYLCASSLAGRTSGNTIYFGEGSWLTVV.

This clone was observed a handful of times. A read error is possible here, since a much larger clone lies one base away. Partial CDR3 DNA: TGTGCCAGCAGCCAAGGACTAGCGGGAGGGTGGGCAGATACC. Its protein product is CASSQGLAGGWADT. The whole CDR3 protein is CASSQGLAGGWADTQYF. The chain has TRBV4-2 and TRBJ2-5; 14 bases align to TRBD2. The sequence runs out 3 residues before the end of the CDR3; the remainder is reconstructed from the germline J gene. The V gene's germline CDR1 is LGHNA and CDR2 YNFKEQ. The CDR3 extends over 17 amino acids.

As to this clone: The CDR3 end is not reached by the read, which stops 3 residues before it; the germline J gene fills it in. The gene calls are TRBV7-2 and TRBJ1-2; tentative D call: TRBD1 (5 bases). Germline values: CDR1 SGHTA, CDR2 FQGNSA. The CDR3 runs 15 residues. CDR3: CASSLWASGTYDYTF. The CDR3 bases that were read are TGTGCCAGCAGCTTATGGGCTAGCGGGACCTACGAC. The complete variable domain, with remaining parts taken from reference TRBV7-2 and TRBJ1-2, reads GAGVSQSPSNKVTEKGKDVELRCDPISGHTALYWYRQSLGQGLEFLIYFQGNSAPDKSGLPSDRFSAERTGGSVSTLTIQRTQQEDSAVYLCASSLWASGTYDYTFGSGTRLTVV.

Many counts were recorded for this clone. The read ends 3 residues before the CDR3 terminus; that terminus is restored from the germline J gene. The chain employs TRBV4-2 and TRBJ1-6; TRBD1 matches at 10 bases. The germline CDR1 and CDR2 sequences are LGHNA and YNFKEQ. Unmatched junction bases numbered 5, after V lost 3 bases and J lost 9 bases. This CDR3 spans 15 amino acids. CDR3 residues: CASSQDGQGGSPLHF. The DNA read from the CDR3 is TGTGCCAGCAGCCAGGACGGACAGGGGGGTTCACCC.

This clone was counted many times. CDR3: CSVVDRADYGYTF. The CDR3 bases that were read are TGCAGCGTTGTGGACAGGGCGGACTATGGC. V gene TRBV29-1 combines with J gene TRBJ1-2, with 8 positions matching TRBD1. The read comes to an end 3 residues before the CDR3 does, leaving the germline J gene to fill in the end. CDR1 is SQVTM and CDR2 is ANQGSEA in the germline V gene. V gave up 4 bases and J gave up 3 bases; unmatched junction bases: 4. The CDR3 length is 13 residues.

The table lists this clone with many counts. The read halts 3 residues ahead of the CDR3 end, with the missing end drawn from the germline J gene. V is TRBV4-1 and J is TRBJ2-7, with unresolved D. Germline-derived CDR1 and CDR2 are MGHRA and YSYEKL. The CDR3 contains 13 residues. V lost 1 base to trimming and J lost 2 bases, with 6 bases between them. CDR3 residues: CASSQGQTYEQYF. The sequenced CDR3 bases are TGCGCCAGCAGCCAAGGGCAGACCTACGAG.

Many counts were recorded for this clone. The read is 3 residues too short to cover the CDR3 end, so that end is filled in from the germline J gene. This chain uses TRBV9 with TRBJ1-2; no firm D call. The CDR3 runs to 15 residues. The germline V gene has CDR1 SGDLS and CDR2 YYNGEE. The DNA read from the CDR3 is TGTGCCAGCAGCCCCCACAATACAGCCCCGGCGGGC. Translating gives CASSPHNTAPAG. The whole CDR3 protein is CASSPHNTAPAGYTF.

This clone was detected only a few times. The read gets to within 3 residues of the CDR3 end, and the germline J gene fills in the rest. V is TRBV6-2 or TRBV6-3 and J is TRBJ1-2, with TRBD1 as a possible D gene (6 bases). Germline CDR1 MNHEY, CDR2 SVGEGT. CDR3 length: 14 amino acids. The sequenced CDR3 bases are TGTGCCAGCAGTATCCCCGCGGGAGGGGGTAAC. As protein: CASSIPAGGGN. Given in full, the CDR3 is CASSIPAGGGNYTF.

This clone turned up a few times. This CDR3 is CASSASGTGIEKLFF. Partial CDR3 DNA: TGTGCCAGCAGCGCCTCCGGGACAGGGATTGAAAAG. The gene calls are TRBV6-2 or TRBV6-3 and TRBJ2-2; 9 nucleotides agree with TRBD1. The read falls 3 residues short of the CDR3 end, and the missing part is taken from the germline J gene. CDR3 length: 15 amino acids. Germline values: CDR1 MNHEY, CDR2 SVGEGT.

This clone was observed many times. Incomplete CDR3 DNA: TGTGCCAGTAGCCTCCTCTTCGGGTCCCTACACGGCGGGGAG. This encodes CASSLLFGSLHGGE. The whole CDR3 protein is CASSLLFGSLHGGELFF. The chain has TRBV19 and TRBJ2-2; unclear D gene. The CDR3 is cut off 3 residues early in the read; its end comes from the germline J gene. The CDR3 has 17 residues. CDR1 and CDR2 from the germline V gene are LNHDA and SQIVND (reference sequence). Between the trimmed V and J ends, which lost 6 bases and 7 bases, there was a span of 24 bases.

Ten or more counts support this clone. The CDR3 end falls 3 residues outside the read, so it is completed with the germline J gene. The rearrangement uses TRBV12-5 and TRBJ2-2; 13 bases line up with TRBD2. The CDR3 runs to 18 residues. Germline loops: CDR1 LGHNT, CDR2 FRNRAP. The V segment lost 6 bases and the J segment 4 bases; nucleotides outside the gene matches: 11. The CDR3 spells CASGFRGLAGEATGELFF. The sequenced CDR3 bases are TGTGCTAGTGGCTTCCGCGGACTAGCGGGAGAGGCCACCGGGGAG.

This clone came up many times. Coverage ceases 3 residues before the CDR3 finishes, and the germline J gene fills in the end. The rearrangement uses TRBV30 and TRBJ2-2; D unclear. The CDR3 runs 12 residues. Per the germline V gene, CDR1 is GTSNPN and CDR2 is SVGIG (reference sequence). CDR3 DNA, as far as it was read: TGTGCCTGGAGTGGATCTAATTCACCG. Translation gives CAWSGSNSP. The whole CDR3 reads CAWSGSNSPLFF.

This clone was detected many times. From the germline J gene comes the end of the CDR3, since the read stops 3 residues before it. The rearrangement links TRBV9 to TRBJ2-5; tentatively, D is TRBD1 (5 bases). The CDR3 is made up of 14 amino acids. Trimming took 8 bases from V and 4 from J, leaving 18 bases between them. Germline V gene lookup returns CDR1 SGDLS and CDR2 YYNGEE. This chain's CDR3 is CASSFSWGLETQYF. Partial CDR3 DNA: TGTGCCAGTAGTTTCTCCTGGGGCCTAGAGACC.

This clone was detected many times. The DNA read from the CDR3 is TGCGCCAGCATTACGCGTCCAGGGTTGGAGAACACTGAA. Its protein product is CASITRPGLENTE. The complete CDR3 protein is CASITRPGLENTEAFF. The V gene is TRBV5-1, the J gene TRBJ1-1; maybe TRBD1 (5 bases). Read data end 3 residues before the CDR3 end; the end is taken from the germline J gene. Germline assignment: CDR1 SGHRS and CDR2 YFSETQ. The V gene lost 6 bases and the J gene lost 1 base, with 19 bases spanning the gap. The CDR3 is 16 amino acids.

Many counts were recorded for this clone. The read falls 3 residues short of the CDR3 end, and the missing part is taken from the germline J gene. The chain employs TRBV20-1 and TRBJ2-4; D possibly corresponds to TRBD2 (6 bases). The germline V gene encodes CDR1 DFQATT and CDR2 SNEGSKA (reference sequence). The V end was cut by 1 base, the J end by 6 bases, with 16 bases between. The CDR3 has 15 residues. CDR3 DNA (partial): TGCAGTGCTAGAGGCTATCTGCGGGGCATAAACATT. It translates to CSARGYLRGINI. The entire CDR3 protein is CSARGYLRGINIQYF.

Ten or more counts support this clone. CDR3 in amino acids: CASSAGTGQETQYF. CDR3 DNA, as far as it was read: TGCGCCAGCAGCGCCGGGACAGGGCAAGAGACC. The V call is TRBV5-1, the J call TRBJ2-5, with 9 bases that match TRBD1. The CDR3 end falls 3 residues outside the read, so it is completed with the germline J gene. V shed 4 bases, J shed 2 bases, and the junction held 3 bases outside the gene matches. Germline CDR1 reads SGHRS; CDR2 reads YFSETQ. The CDR3 is 14 residues long.

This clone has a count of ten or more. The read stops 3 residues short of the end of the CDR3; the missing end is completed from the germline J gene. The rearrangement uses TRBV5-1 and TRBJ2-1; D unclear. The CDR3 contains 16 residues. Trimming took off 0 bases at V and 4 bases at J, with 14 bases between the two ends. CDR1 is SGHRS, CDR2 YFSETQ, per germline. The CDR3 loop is CASSLEGRRRYNEQFF. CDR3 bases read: TGCGCCAGCAGCTTGGAGGGCAGGAGACGATACAATGAG.

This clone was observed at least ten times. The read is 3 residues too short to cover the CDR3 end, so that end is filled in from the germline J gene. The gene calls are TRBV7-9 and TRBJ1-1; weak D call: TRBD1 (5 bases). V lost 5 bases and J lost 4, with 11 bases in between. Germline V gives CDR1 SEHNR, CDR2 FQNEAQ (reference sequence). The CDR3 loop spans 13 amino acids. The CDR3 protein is CASSPPGGTEAFF. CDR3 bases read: TGTGCCAGCAGCCCCCCGGGGGGCACTGAA.

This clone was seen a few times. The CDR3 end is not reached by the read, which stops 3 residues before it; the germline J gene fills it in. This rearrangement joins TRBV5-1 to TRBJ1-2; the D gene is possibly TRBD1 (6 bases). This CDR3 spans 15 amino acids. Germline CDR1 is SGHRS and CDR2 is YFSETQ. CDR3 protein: CASSLFRGSTDTYTF. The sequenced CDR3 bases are TGCGCCAGCAGCTTGTTTAGGGGGAGCACAGATACC.

The CDR3 loop reads CAWSVTENTEAFF. CDR3 bases read: TGTGCCTGGAGTGTGACAGAAAACACTGAA. The chain combines TRBV30 with TRBJ1-1, with D possibly matching TRBD1 (5 bases). The sequence runs out 3 residues before the end of the CDR3; the remainder is reconstructed from the germline J gene. The CDR3 spans 13 residues. V lost 0 bases and J 2 bases, leaving 7 bases between the germline ends. The V gene's germline CDR1 is GTSNPN and CDR2 SVGIG (reference sequence).

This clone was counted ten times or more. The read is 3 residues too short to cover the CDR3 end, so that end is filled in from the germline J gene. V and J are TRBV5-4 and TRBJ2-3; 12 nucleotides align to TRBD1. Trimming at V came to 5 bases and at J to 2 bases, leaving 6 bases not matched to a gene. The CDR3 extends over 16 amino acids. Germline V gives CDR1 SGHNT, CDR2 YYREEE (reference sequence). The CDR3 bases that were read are TGTGCCAGCAGTAGACCGGGACAGGGGGCCACAGATACG. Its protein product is CASSRPGQGATDT. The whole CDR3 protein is CASSRPGQGATDTQYF.

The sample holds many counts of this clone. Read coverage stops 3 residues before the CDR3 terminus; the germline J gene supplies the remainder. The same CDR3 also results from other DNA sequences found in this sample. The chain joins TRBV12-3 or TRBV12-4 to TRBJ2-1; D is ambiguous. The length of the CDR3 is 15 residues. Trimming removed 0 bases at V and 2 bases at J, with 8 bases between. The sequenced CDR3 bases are TGTGCCAGCAGTTTAGCGAGCTACCCCTACAATGAG. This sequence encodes CASSLASYPYNE. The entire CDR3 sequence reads CASSLASYPYNEQFF.